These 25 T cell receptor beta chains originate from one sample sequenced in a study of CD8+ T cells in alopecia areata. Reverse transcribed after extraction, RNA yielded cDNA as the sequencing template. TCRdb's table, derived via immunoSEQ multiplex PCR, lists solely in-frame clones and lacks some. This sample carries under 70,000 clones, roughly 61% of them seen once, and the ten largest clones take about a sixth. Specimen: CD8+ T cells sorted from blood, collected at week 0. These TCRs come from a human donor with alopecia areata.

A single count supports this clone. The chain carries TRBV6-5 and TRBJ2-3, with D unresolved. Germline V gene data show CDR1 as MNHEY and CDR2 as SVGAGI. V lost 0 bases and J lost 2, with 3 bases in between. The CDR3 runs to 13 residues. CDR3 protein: CASSYSYTDTQYF. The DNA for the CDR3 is TGTGCCAGCAGTTACTCGTACACAGATACGCAGTATTTT.

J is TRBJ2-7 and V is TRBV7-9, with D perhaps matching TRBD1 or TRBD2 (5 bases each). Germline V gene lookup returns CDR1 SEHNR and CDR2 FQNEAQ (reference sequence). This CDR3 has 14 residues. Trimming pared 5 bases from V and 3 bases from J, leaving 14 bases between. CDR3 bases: TGTGCCAGCAGCAACCGGGACGGCAACTACGAGCAGTACTTC. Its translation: CASSNRDGNYEQYF.

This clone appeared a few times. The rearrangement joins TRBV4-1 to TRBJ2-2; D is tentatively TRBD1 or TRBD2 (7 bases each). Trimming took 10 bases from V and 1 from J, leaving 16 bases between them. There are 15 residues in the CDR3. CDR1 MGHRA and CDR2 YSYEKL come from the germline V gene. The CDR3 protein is CATQGGGQNTGELFF. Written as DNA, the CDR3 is TGCGCCACCCAGGGAGGGGGCCAGAACACCGGGGAGCTGTTTTTT.

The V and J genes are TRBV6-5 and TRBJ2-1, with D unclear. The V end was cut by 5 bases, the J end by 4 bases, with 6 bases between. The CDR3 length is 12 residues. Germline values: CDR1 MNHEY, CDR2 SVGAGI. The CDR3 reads CASSPRYNEQFF. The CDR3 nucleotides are TGTGCCAGCAGTCCCCGATACAATGAGCAGTTCTTC.

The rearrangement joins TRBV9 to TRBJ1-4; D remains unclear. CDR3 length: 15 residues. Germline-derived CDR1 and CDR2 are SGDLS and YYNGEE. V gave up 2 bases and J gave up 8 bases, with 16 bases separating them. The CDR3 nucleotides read TGTGCCAGCAGCGTTCGTTGGGGAATGGGCGAAAAACTGTTTTTT. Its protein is CASSVRWGMGEKLFF.

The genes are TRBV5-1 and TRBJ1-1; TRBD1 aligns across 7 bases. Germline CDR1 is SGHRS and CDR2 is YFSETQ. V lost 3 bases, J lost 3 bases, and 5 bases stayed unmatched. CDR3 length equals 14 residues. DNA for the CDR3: TGCGCCAGCAGCTGGGGGACAGCCTACACTGAAGCTTTCTTT. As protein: CASSWGTAYTEAFF.

As DNA, the CDR3 is TGTGCCAGCAGCTTAAGGTATCCTAGGGGCGCCTACAATGAGCAGTTCTTC. It yields the protein CASSLRYPRGAYNEQFF. The chain combines TRBV7-2 with TRBJ2-1; tentative D call: TRBD1 (5 bases). Germline V gene data show CDR1 as SGHTA and CDR2 as FQGNSA. The V end was cut by 2 bases, the J end by 2 bases, with 16 bases between. CDR3 length: 17 residues.

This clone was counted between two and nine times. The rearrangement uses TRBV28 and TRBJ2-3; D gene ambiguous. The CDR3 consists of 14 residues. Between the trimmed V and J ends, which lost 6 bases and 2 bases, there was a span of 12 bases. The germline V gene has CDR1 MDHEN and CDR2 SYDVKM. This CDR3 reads CASSPLTITDTQYF. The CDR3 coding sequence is TGTGCCAGCAGCCCACTCACTATCACAGATACGCAGTATTTT.

DNA for the CDR3: TGTGCCAGCAGTGAAGCTGACACTCTAGCCAAAAACATTCAGTACTTC. Protein: CASSEADTLAKNIQYF. The chain recombines TRBV2 with TRBJ2-4; D gene ambiguous. V was trimmed by 0 bases and J by 0 bases, leaving 9 bases between them. CDR1 SNHLY and CDR2 FYNNEI come from the germline V gene. The CDR3 extends over 16 amino acids. The full variable domain, rest sourced from reference TRBV2 and TRBJ2-4, is EPEVTQTPSHQVTQMGQEVILRCVPISNHLYFYWYRQILGQKVEFLVSFYNNEISEKSEIFDDQFSVERPDGSNFTLKIRSTKLEDSAMYFCASSEADTLAKNIQYFGAGTRLSVL.

The CDR3 here is CASSFLVGYEQYF. Written as DNA, the CDR3 is TGTGCCAGCAGTTTCCTGGTGGGCTACGAGCAGTACTTC. The chain combines TRBV27 with TRBJ2-7, with D uncertain. This CDR3 has 13 amino acids. V lost 3 bases and J lost 3, with 9 bases in between. Germline values: CDR1 MNHEY, CDR2 SMNVEV (reference sequence).

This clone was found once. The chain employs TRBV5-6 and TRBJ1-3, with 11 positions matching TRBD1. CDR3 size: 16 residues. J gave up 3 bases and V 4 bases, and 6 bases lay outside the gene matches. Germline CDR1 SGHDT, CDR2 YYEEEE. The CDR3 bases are TGTGCCAGCAGCGGCGGACAGGGGGCGCGTGGAAACACCATATATTTT. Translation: CASSGGQGARGNTIYF.

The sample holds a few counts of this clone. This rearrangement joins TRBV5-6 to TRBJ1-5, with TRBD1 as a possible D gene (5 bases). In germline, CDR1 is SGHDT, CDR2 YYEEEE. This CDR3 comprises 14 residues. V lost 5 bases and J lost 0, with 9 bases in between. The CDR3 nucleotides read TGTGCCAGCAGTAACACAGGTAGCAATCAGCCCCAGCATTTT. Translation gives CASSNTGSNQPQHF.

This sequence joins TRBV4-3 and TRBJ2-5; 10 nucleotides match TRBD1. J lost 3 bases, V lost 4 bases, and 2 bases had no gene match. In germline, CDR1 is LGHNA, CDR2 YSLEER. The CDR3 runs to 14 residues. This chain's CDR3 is CASSLGTGEETQYF. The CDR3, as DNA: TGCGCCAGCAGCCTTGGGACAGGGGAAGAGACCCAGTACTTC.

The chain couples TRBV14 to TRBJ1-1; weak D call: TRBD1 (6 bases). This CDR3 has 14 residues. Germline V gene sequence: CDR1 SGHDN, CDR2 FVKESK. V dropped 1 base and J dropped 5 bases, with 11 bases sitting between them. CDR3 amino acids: CASSQVGTLTEAFF. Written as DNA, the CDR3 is TGTGCCAGCAGCCAAGTTGGGACATTGACTGAAGCTTTCTTT. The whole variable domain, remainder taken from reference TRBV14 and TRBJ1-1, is EAGVTQFPSHSVIEKGQTVTLRCDPISGHDNLYWYRRVMGKEIKFLLHFVKESKQDESGMPNNRFLAERTGGTYSTLKVQPAELEDSGVYFCASSQVGTLTEAFFGQGTRLTVV.

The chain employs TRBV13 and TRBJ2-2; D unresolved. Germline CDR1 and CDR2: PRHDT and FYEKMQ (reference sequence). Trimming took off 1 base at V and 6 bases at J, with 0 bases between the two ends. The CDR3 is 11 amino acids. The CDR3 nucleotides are TGTGCCAGCAGCTTAGCCGGGGAGCTGTTTTTT. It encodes CASSLAGELFF.

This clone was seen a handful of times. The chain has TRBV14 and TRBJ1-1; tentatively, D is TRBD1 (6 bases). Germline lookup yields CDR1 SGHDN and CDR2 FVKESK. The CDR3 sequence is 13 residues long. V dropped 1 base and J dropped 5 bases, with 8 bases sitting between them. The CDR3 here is CASSQARGTEAFF. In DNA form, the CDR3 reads TGTGCCAGCAGCCAAGCCAGGGGTACTGAAGCTTTCTTT.

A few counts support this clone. CDR3 loop: CSVELGLTDTQYF. DNA for the CDR3: TGCAGCGTTGAACTCGGGCTCACAGATACGCAGTATTTT. The chain is built from TRBV29-1 and TRBJ2-3; D not certain. The CDR3 totals 13 residues. V lost 2 bases and J lost 2, with 8 bases in between. The germline gives CDR1 SQVTM, CDR2 ANQGSEA.

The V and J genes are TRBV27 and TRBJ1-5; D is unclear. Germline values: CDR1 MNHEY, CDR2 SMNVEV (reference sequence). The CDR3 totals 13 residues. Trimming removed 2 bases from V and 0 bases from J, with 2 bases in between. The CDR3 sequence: CASSLDSNQPQHF. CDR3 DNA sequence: TGTGCCAGCAGTTTAGATAGCAATCAGCCCCAGCATTTT.

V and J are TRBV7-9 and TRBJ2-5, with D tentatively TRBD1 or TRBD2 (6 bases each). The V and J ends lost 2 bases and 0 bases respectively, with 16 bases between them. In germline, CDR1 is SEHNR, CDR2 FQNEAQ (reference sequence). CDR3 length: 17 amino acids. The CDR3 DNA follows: TGTGCCAGCAGCTTAATGACCCTCGGGGGCCACCAAGAGACCCAGTACTTC. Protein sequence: CASSLMTLGGHQETQYF.

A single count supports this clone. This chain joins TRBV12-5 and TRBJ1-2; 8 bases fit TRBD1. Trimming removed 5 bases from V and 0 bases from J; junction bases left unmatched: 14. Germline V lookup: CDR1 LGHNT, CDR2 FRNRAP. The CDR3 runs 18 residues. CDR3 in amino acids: CASGPLAPGTGANYGYTF. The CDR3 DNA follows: TGTGCTAGTGGTCCCCTAGCTCCCGGGACAGGTGCTAACTATGGCTACACCTTC.

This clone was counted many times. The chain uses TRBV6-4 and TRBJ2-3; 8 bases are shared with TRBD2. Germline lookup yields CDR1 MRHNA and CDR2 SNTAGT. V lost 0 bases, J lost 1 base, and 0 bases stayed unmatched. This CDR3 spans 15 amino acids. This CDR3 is CASSDSLAGTDTQYF. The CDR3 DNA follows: TGTGCCAGCAGTGACTCACTAGCGGGCACAGATACGCAGTATTTT.

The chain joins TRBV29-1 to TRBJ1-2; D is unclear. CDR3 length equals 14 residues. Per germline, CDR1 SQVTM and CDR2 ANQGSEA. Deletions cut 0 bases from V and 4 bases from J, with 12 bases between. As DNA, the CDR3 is TGCAGCGTTGAAGAAGTTGGCCGATTCTATGGCTACACCTTC. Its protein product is CSVEEVGRFYGYTF.

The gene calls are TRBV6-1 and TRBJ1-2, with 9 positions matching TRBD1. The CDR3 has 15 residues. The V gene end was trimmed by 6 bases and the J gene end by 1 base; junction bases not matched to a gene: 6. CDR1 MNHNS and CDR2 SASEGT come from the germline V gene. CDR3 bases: TGTGCCAGCAGGACAGGGGGAGGACTTAACTATGGCTACACCTTC. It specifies CASRTGGGLNYGYTF.

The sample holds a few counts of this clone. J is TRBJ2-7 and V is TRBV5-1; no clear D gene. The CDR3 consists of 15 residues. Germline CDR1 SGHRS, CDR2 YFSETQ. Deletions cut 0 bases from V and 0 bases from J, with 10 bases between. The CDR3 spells CASSLAVVDSYEQYF. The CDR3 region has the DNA TGCGCCAGCAGCTTGGCCGTCGTAGACTCCTACGAGCAGTACTTC.

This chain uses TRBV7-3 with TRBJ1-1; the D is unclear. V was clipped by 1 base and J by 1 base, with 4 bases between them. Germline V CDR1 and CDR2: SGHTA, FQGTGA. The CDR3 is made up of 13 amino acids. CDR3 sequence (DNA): TGTGCCAGCAGCTTAATGTGGAACACTGAAGCTTTCTTT. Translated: CASSLMWNTEAFF.